This record covers a single T cell receptor beta chain. The antigen is unknown. The sample belongs to a study of chemoradiotherapy in HPV16-positive cancers. About the study: A couple of HPV16-positive patients' cells yielded candidate HPV-specific clones and common motifs.

Some clones are missing from TCRdb's copy, which holds only in-frame ones; the method was immunoSEQ multiplex PCR. The repertoire consists of roughly 34,000 clones, with about 80% occurring once and the leading ten covering 3.5% to 4%. Samples were taken several times over chemoradiotherapy. The CDR3 has 14 amino acids. After removal of 2 bases from V and 5 bases from J, the junction contained 3 bases not matched to a gene. CDR1 is MNHNY, CDR2 SVGAGI, per germline (reference sequence). Study observations and caveats: In HPV16-positive patients, HPV-responsive T-cell expansion tracked better recurrence-free survival. Candidate HPV-specific clones and E7-related TCR motifs grew in tumor during treatment.

This receptor was obtained from a human donor with HPV-associated anogenital cancer. The sample was blood, taken from a patient who underwent chemoradiotherapy. The chain joins TRBV6-6 to TRBJ2-5; 9 nucleotides match TRBD2. The DNA for the CDR3 is TGTGCCAGCAGTTACCGAGCGGGGGGTGAGACCCAGTACTTC. Translation gives CASSYRAGGETQYF.